This T cell receptor (beta chain) was found in a study of human T cells and chemical hapten exposure. About the research overall: The sensitizing agent was 2% DPC, placed on about 2 cm by about 2 cm of upper inner arm skin.

Individual cDNA molecules had unique molecular identifiers attached to them by the library. TCRdb called the RACE reads again in MiXCR, with one record for every CDR3 protein. Among 150,000 to 200,000 distinct CDR3 sequences listed, approximately 26% were seen once. The V end lost 1 base, the J end lost 9 bases, and 7 bases lay between the germline ends. Germline V CDR1 and CDR2: LGHNA, YSLEER. This CDR3 is 12 amino acids long. The study's findings and limits: Relative to control repertoires, expanded TCRs gave rise to significantly more large CDR3 similarity clusters.

With regard to this clonotype: Its antigen is undetermined.

Time point given: patch test 3, about 24 weeks after DPC sensitization. Treatment specified: therapeutic diphenylcyclopropenone sensitization with weekly scalp DPC. Suited to DPC and affected by alopecia, the donors ranged from 18 to 70 years old. Sample: whole blood, taken in connection with sensitization to the hapten diphenylcyclopropenone (DPC). The source of this sequence is a woman in her thirties or forties with alopecia areata. Some clones in this sample may be carry-over from other donors' samples. The chain carries TRBV4-3 and TRBJ1-5; D uncertain. In DNA, the CDR3 is TGCGCCAGCAGCCAAGCGCCCATGCCCCAGCATTTT. Encoded protein: CASSQAPMPQHF.